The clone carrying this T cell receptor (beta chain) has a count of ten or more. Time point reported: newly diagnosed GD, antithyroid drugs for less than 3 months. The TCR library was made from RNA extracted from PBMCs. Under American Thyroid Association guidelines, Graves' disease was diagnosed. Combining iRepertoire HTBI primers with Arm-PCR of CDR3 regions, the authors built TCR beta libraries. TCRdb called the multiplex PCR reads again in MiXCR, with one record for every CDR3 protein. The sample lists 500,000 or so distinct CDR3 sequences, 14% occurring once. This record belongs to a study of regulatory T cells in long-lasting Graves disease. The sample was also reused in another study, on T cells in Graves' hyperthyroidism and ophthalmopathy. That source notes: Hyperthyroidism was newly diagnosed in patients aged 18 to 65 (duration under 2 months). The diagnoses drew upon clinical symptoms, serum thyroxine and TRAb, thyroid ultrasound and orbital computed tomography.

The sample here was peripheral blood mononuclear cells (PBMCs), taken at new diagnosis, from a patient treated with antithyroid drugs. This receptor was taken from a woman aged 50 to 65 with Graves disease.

CDR3 in DNA: TGTGCCAGCAGCCAAGCAGGGATGAACACTGAAGCTTTCTTT. Translating gives CASSQAGMNTEAFF. The chain uses TRBV3-1 and TRBJ1-1, with TRBD1 as a possible D gene (5 bases). Germline-derived CDR1 and CDR2 are LGHDT and YNNKEL (reference sequence). The V end was cut by 1 base, the J end by 0 bases, with 6 bases between. This CDR3 region has 14 residues.